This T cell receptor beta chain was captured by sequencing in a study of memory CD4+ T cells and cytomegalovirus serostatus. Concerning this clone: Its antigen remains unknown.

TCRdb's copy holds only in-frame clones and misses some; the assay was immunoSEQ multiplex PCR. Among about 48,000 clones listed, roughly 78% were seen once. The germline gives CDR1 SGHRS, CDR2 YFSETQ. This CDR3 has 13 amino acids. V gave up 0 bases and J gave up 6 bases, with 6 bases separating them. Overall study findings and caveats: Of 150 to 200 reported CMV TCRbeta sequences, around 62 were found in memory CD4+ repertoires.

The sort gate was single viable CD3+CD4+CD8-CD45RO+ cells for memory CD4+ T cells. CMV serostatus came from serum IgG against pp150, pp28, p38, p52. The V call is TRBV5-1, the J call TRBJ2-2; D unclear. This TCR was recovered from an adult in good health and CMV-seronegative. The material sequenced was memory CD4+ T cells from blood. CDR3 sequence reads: CASSLALPGELFF. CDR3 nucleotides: TGCGCCAGCAGCTTGGCCCTGCCCGGGGAGCTGTTTTTT.